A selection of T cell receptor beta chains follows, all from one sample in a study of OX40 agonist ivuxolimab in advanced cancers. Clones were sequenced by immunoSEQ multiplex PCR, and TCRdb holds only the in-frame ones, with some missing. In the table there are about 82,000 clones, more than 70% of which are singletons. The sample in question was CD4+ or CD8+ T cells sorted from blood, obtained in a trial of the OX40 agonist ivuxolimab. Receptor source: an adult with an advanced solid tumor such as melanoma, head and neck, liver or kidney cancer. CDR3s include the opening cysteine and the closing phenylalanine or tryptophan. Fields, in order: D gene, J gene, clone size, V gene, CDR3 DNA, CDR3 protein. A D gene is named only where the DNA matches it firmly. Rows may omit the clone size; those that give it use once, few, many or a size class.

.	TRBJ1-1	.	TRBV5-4	TGTGCCAGCTCCAGGGGTGGTGAAGCTTTCTTT	CASSRGGEAFF
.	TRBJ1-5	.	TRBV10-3	TGTGCCATCAGTGAGTCGAACAGTGGCAATCAGCCCCAGCATTTT	CAISESNSGNQPQHF
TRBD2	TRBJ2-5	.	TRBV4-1	TGCGCCAGCAGCCAAGATGTAGGACTAGCGGGAGAAGAGACCCAGTACTTC	CASSQDVGLAGEETQYF
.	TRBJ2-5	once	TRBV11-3	TGTGCCAGCAGCTTTGGGGCTAGTGACCAAGAGACCCAGTACTTC	CASSFGASDQETQYF
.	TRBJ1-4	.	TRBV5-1	TGCGCCAGCAGATCGGACTCTCGGCGAGGGGAGGAAAAACTGTTTTTT	CASRSDSRRGEEKLFF
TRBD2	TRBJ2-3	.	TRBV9	TGTGCCAGCAGCGTAGGCGGGGGTCGGGGCACAGATACGCAGTATTTT	CASSVGGGRGTDTQYF
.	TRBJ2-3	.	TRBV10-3	TGTGCCATCAGTGTAGGGGTGGCGGATACGCAGTATTTT	CAISVGVADTQYF
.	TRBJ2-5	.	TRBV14	TGTGCCAGCAGCCAAATGGGGAGGACAGCTGGGGAGACCCAGTACTTC	CASSQMGRTAGETQYF
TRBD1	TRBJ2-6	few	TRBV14	TGTGCCAGCAGCAGCACGGGACAGGCGACTCTGGAGGCCAACGTCCTGACTTTC	CASSSTGQATLEANVLTF
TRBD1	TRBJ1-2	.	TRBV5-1	TGCGCCAGCAGCAAGGGGACAGGACCGAACTATGGCTACACCTTC	CASSKGTGPNYGYTF
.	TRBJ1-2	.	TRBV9	TGTGCCAGCAGGGGGGCAACGAGACCATCTCCCCTTGGCTACACCTTC	CASRGATRPSPLGYTF
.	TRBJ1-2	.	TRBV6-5	TGTGCCAGCAGTTACGGGGACTCGAGGATGGGCTACACCTTC	CASSYGDSRMGYTF
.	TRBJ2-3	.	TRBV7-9	TGTGCCAGCAGCTGGGTTAGCGGTTTCGGCACAGATACGCAGTATTTT	CASSWVSGFGTDTQYF
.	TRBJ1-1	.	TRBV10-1	TGCGCCAGCAGTCGGTTTTCGGGGACCCTGGACACTGAAGCTTTCTTT	CASSRFSGTLDTEAFF
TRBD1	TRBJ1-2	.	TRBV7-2	TGTGCCAGCAGGACAGGGAGGCTTGATGGCTACACCTTC	CASRTGRLDGYTF